The 5 T cell receptor beta chains reported below all come from one sample, sequenced in a study of cytomegalovirus exposure and HLA in healthy donors. TCRdb keeps only in-frame clones here, not all; method: immunoSEQ multiplex PCR. Of 70,000 to 75,000 clones listed, approximately 96% are singletons. The sequenced material came from PBMCs. The receptors come from a young man in good health and CMV-seropositive.

The rearrangement joins TRBV6-1 to TRBJ2-1; TRBD2 matches at 8 bases. V lost 6 bases and J lost 2; bases outside the gene matches: 6. Germline V gene data show CDR1 as MNHNS and CDR2 as SASEGT. This CDR3 spans 15 amino acids. The CDR3 here is CASSIERGPYNEQFF. The CDR3 nucleotides are TGTGCCAGCAGCATAGAGCGGGGGCCCTACAATGAGCAGTTCTTC.

The J gene is TRBJ1-1, the V gene TRBV19, with 8 bases matching TRBD1. The CDR3 length is 16 residues. The germline V gene has CDR1 LNHDA and CDR2 SQIVND (reference sequence). With V trimmed by 5 bases and J by 0 bases, 8 bases remained unmatched. DNA of the CDR3: TGTGCCAGTAGTCTAGCTTCGACAGGGGTGAACACTGAAGCTTTCTTT. This sequence encodes CASSLASTGVNTEAFF.

This chain uses TRBV5-6 with TRBJ2-7; 7 nucleotides agree with TRBD1. Trimming removed 4 bases from V and 11 bases from J; junction bases left unmatched: 18. From germline, CDR1 is SGHDT and CDR2 YYEEEE. There are 15 residues in the CDR3. CDR3: CASSKRQGEVLREYF. The CDR3 DNA sequence: TGTGCCAGCAGCAAACGTCAGGGGGAAGTCCTCAGGGAGTACTTC. Using reference TRBV5-6 and TRBJ2-7 for the parts outside the CDR3, the full variable domain is DAGVTQSPTHLIKTRGQQVTLRCSPKSGHDTVSWYQQALGQGPQFIFQYYEEEERQRGNFPDRFSGHQFPNYSSELNVNALLLGDSALYLCASSKRQGEVLREYFGPGTRLTVT.

V and J are TRBV5-1 and TRBJ2-7, with 7 bases aligning to TRBD1. CDR1 and CDR2 from the germline V gene are SGHRS and YFSETQ. Trimming cost V 1 base and J 6 bases; bases outside gene matches: 10. This CDR3 spans 15 amino acids. CDR3: CASSLMGQSVSEQYF. In nucleotides, the CDR3 is TGCGCCAGCAGCTTGATGGGACAGTCTGTTTCCGAGCAGTACTTC.

This sequence joins TRBV7-2 and TRBJ1-2; D is ambiguous. The CDR3 totals 12 residues. The V end was cut by 3 bases, the J end by 5 bases, with 7 bases between. The V gene's germline CDR1 is SGHTA and CDR2 FQGNSA. CDR3 region: CASSFHSYGYTF. The DNA for the CDR3 is TGTGCCAGCAGCTTCCACAGTTATGGCTACACCTTC.